The present entry profiles one T cell receptor (beta chain) with its context. This record belongs to a study of blood T cell repertoires in COVID-19. Study background: Samples of COVID-19 (acute and convalescent) were obtained from the United States, Italy and Spain. PBMCs, B-cell-depleted T cells, or T cells provided the cDNA or gDNA that made up the material.

The germline V and J ends were trimmed by 3 bases and 0 bases, with 5 bases remaining between them. The CDR3 runs 13 residues. The germline gives CDR1 MNHEY, CDR2 SMNVEV (reference sequence). Profiling relied on immunoSEQ multiplex PCR, and the TCRdb table lists in-frame clones only, not all of them. Here the sample spans 200,000 to 300,000 clones, around 92% being singletons. Participant age was roughly 18 to 90 years, and participants resided in fewer than 25 US areas. Grouping used clinical history reported by participants in a survey and questionnaire. The source is a woman between 25 and 40 years old with acute COVID-19. Material: PBMCs or T cells enriched from blood (not recorded which). The genes are TRBV27 and TRBJ1-1; no reliable D call. The CDR3 nucleotides read TGTGCCAGCAGTTTTTCGGTGAACACTGAAGCTTTCTTT. The encoded protein is CASSFSVNTEAFF.